This is a list of T cell receptor beta chains from one sample in a study of PD-1 blockade in classical Hodgkin lymphoma. TCRdb keeps only in-frame clones here, not all; method: immunoSEQ multiplex PCR. The sample has around 29,000 clones; around 92% are singletons. Sequencing was carried out using CD4+ T cells from blood. The source is a human donor with classical Hodgkin lymphoma. Each CDR3 is given with its conserved first and last residue. D genes are given only for firm matches. Clone size, where shown, is once, few, many, or a class for clones that have expanded.

V gene	D gene	clone size	J gene	CDR3 DNA	CDR3 protein
TRBV19	NA	once	TRBJ2-7	TGTGCCAGTAGTATAGTGGCCAGGGTGGGTTACGAGCAGTACTTC	CASSIVARVGYEQYF
TRBV5-1	TRBD1	NA	TRBJ2-7	TGCGCCAGCAGCTATTTGGGACAGGGACCCGAGCAGTACTTC	CASSYLGQGPEQYF
TRBV11-2	TRBD1	few	TRBJ2-2	TGTGCCAGCAGCTCCGTTCAACAGGGGGCGTACACCGGGGAGCTGTTTTTT	CASSSVQQGAYTGELFF
TRBV19	TRBD2	NA	TRBJ2-1	TGTGCCAGTCCCCCAGCGGGAAGGAACAATGAGCAGTTCTTC	CASPPAGRNNEQFF
TRBV13	NA	NA	TRBJ1-2	TGTGCCAGCAGCTTACAGGGACCACCATATGGCTACACCTTC	CASSLQGPPYGYTF
TRBV7-9	TRBD1	NA	TRBJ2-7	TGTGCCAGCAGCGTGGGACAGGGCTCCTACGAGCAGTACTTC	CASSVGQGSYEQYF
TRBV9	NA	NA	TRBJ1-1	TGTGCCAGCAGCGTGAACAGCATGAACACTGAAGCTTTCTTT	CASSVNSMNTEAFF
TRBV30	TRBD2	NA	TRBJ2-1	TGTGCCTGGAGTCCGCGGGGGGGAAATGAGCAGTTCTTC	CAWSPRGGNEQFF
TRBV28	TRBD1	NA	TRBJ2-7	TGTGCCAGCACCGGGACAGGCGGGGAATACGAGCAGTACTTC	CASTGTGGEYEQYF
TRBV25-1	NA	NA	TRBJ1-4	TGTGCCAGCAGTGAATATTCGAAACAGCTAAATGAAAAACTGTTTTTT	CASSEYSKQLNEKLFF
TRBV5-8	TRBD1	NA	TRBJ2-3	TGTGCCAGCAGCGTACGACAGGGTGCGGGAGATACGCAGTATTTT	CASSVRQGAGDTQYF
TRBV5-5	TRBD2	NA	TRBJ2-2	TGTGCCAGCAGACAAGCGGGAGACCCCACCGGGGAGCTGTTTTTT	CASRQAGDPTGELFF
TRBV29-1	NA	NA	TRBJ2-1	TGCAGCGTTGATAAACAGATTGGCAATGAGCAGTTCTTC	CSVDKQIGNEQFF
TRBV7-2	NA	NA	TRBJ2-5	TGTGCCAGCAGCTTAGCGCGGGGTGGGAGGACCCAGTACTTC	CASSLARGGRTQYF
TRBV29-1	TRBD1	NA	TRBJ2-5	TGCAGCGTTCAACAGGGGGCTCGTGAGACCCAGTACTTC	CSVQQGARETQYF
TRBV6-4	NA	NA	TRBJ2-1	TGTGCCAGCAGTGCCGTCTCCGGAGGGAACAATGAGCAGTTCTTC	CASSAVSGGNNEQFF
TRBV7-2	NA	NA	TRBJ2-4	TGTGCCAGCAGCATACAGGCACTCCAGTACTTC	CASSIQALQYF
TRBV18	NA	NA	TRBJ2-7	TGTGCCAGCTCACCGGGGCAGGGAGGGGGCTACGAGCAGTACTTC	CASSPGQGGGYEQYF
TRBV6-1	TRBD2	NA	TRBJ2-7	TGTGCCAGCAGAACCGGGGGGGTCGAGCAGTACTTC	CASRTGGVEQYF
TRBV27	NA	once	TRBJ1-2	TGTGCCAGCAGCCCGGCAGGGGTGGTCGGCTATGGCTACACCTTC	CASSPAGVVGYGYTF
TRBV19	NA	NA	TRBJ1-1	TGTGCCAGTAGTGGTATTTCGGACGGACCGAACACTGAAGCTTTCTTT	CASSGISDGPNTEAFF
TRBV12-5	TRBD1	NA	TRBJ2-7	TGTGCTAGTGGTTTGGGGACAGGGGTCGAGCAGTACTTC	CASGLGTGVEQYF
TRBV19	NA	NA	TRBJ2-1	TGTGCCAGTAGTATAGGGGAGCCTGCTAATGAGCAGTTCTTC	CASSIGEPANEQFF
TRBV2	NA	NA	TRBJ2-2	TGTGCCAGCATTCCCGGGTCCGGGGGCACCGGGGAGCTGTTTTTT	CASIPGSGGTGELFF
TRBV11-2	TRBD2	NA	TRBJ2-5	TGTGCCAGCAGCCCGGGACTAGCGGAAGAGACCCAGTACTTC	CASSPGLAEETQYF
TRBV30	NA	NA	TRBJ2-2	TGTGCCTGGAGCCCCAGGGTCGGGCTGTTTTTT	CAWSPRVGLFF
TRBV28	NA	NA	TRBJ1-2	TGTGCCAGCAGTTTACCGGGGGTGAAAGGCTACACCTTC	CASSLPGVKGYTF
TRBV7-9	TRBD1	NA	TRBJ1-1	TGTGCCAGCAGCTTAAGGCGGTTCGGGACAGCCAACCTGGCTGAAGCTTTCTTT	CASSLRRFGTANLAEAFF
TRBV28	NA	NA	TRBJ1-1	TGTGCCAGCAGTTTATGGGGACAGAACACTGAAGCTTTCTTT	CASSLWGQNTEAFF
TRBV5-1	NA	NA	TRBJ2-1	TGCGCCAGCAGCTCGGGGCTAAGCTCCTACAATGAGCAGTTCTTC	CASSSGLSSYNEQFF
TRBV15	TRBD1	NA	TRBJ2-3	TGTGCCACCAGGACAGGGTCAGATACGCAGTATTTT	CATRTGSDTQYF
TRBV10-3	NA	NA	TRBJ1-1	TGTGCCACCACGACCGGAAACACTGAAGCTTTCTTT	CATTTGNTEAFF
TRBV7-8	NA	NA	TRBJ2-1	TGTGCCAGCAGCTTCGCCAATGAGCAGTTCTTC	CASSFANEQFF
TRBV6-1	NA	NA	TRBJ1-3	TGTGCCAGCAGTGACGGGACGCGCTCTGGAAACACCATATATTTT	CASSDGTRSGNTIYF
TRBV29-1	NA	NA	TRBJ2-3	TGCAGCGTGACATGGGCCCGTAGGGCAGATACGCAGTATTTT	CSVTWARRADTQYF
TRBV6-6	NA	NA	TRBJ1-2	TGTGCCAGCAGTTACTCCTGGACGGGATATGGCTACACCTTC	CASSYSWTGYGYTF
TRBV7-9	NA	NA	TRBJ2-7	TGTGCCAGCAGCTTCAGAACTGGGGAGAGCTCCTACGAGCAGTACTTC	CASSFRTGESSYEQYF
TRBV29-1	TRBD1	few	TRBJ1-5	TGCAGCGTCCAACAGGGGAATAGCAATCAGCCCCAGCATTTT	CSVQQGNSNQPQHF
TRBV30	TRBD2	NA	TRBJ2-7	TGTGCCTGGGGGAGGAAAGGACTAGCAGATGACGAGCAGTACTTC	CAWGRKGLADDEQYF
TRBV18	NA	NA	TRBJ1-1	TGTGCCAGCTCACCAGGGGTGAACACTGAAGCTTTCTTT	CASSPGVNTEAFF
TRBV11-1	NA	NA	TRBJ1-1	TGTGCCAGCAGCCCACTAACGAACACTGAAGCTTTCTTT	CASSPLTNTEAFF
TRBV28	NA	NA	TRBJ2-7	TGTGCCAGCAACGGAGGGCTAGGGTACGAGCAGTACTTC	CASNGGLGYEQYF
TRBV28	NA	NA	TRBJ2-5	TGTGCCAGCAAAACCCCACGGGGTTACCAAGAGACCCAGTACTTC	CASKTPRGYQETQYF
TRBV5-1	TRBD1	NA	TRBJ2-3	TGCGCCAGCAGCTCGGACAGGCCTACAGATACGCAGTATTTT	CASSSDRPTDTQYF